Sequencing of this T cell receptor (beta chain) was carried out in a study of T-cell memory formation after mild COVID-19 (dated by TCRdb to about 2021). About the full investigation: TCR sequence clusters from the two donors were found to be largely donor specific. In two donors, T-cell clones that expanded and contracted after mild COVID-19 were followed by sequencing TCRalpha and TCRbeta repertoires longitudinally. The cohort was made up of two young adult volunteers, one female and one male, who were previously healthy. Broader findings and caveats from the paper: Contracting CD4+ clones appeared mostly in the CM and EM memory subsets, whereas CD8+ clones were enriched in EMRA. SARS-CoV-2 specificity was not confirmed for the second-wave clones peaking on day 37. Clones that contracted from day 15 to 85 showed balanced CD4/CD8 phenotypes, whereas a second wave of clones that expanded from day 15 to 37 leaned towards CD4+. The detection of some responding clones in pre-infection memory suggests that pre-existing cross-reactive memory T cells joined the SARS-CoV-2 response. Only two mild cases were covered in the study, and larger cohorts including severe cases with pre-infection samples were considered necessary.

Sequenced on an Illumina NovaSeq 6000. TCRalpha and TCRbeta cDNA libraries were built by 5'RACE with constant-segment primers, adding sample barcodes and unique molecular identifiers. RNA was extracted from every sample with Trizol reagent. Amplification of the libraries took two PCR steps, and the second step added a second sample barcode plus Illumina TruSeq adapters. The libraries were sequenced on an Illumina NovaSeq using 2 x 150 bp paired-end reads. The authors processed their data as follows. The reads were demultiplexed and collapsed into UMI-guided consensus sequences using migec v1.2.7. Using mixcr v2.1.11, UMI consensuses were aligned to TRA and TRB V and J templates and then assembled into clonotypes. A clonotype was counted as expanded or contracted only if both edgeR and NoisET called the change significant, with noise models trained on biological replicates. For edgeR calls, the cutoffs were a false discovery rate-adjusted p below 0.01 and a log2 fold-change threshold of 1. As an exploratory analysis of dynamics, PCA with hierarchical clustering was applied to max-normalized trajectories of the 1000 most abundant clonotypes. Separately sequenced CD4+ and CD8+ repertoires were used to assign a CD4 or CD8 phenotype to each responding clone. The public reads were quality trimmed at Q25 with fastp and then assembled into clones with MiXCR by TCRdb, keeping productive beta chains. When rows share a CDR3 protein, they turn into one entry using the most common DNA and genes. What appears here as the V and J calls and clone size reflects TCRdb's work, not the paper's. The sample records 280,000 or so distinct CDR3 sequences, roughly 18% of which are singletons. Under 25% of the sample is taken by the ten largest.

A note on this clonotype: Its antigen is not yet known. The input lacks base qualities; no much larger clone sits a single base away.

Ficoll-Paque density gradient centrifugation was the method used to isolate PBMCs. The origin of this receptor is a man between 18 and 29 years old who had mild COVID-19 (a few samples of this study predate the infection). The sample titles of this study are shuffled in the database, so cell type and time point are left out; the donor was told from shared clones. Sequencing was performed on PBMCs or a T cell subset sorted from them (not recorded which).

The CDR3 protein is CSAKLAGDTDTQYF. The DNA sequence is as follows: TGCAGTGCCAAACTAGCGGGGGACACAGATACGCAGTATTTT. Here the chain combines TRBV20-1 and TRBJ2-3; 11 of the junction bases match TRBD2. The CDR3 contains 14 residues, cysteine and phenylalanine counted. Solely the CDR3 DNA is kept, with 42 bases framed from the first base. Trimmed from V: 6 bases; trimmed from J: 2 bases; junction bases lacking a gene match: 4. CDR1 and CDR2 (DFQATT, SNEGSKA) derive from the germline V gene (reference sequence).